This T cell receptor beta chain was identified in a study of Graves' ophthalmopathy and Graves' hyperthyroidism. The table lists this clonotype with a few counts. The germline CDR1 and CDR2 sequences are MGHDK and SYGVNS. The CDR3 extends over 13 amino acids. V lost 6 bases and J 8 bases, leaving 17 bases between the germline ends. Amplified TCR beta CDR3 regions were obtained using RNA transcripts as template. The library came from an HTBI-primed first-round RT-PCR and a second-round multiplex PCR. In TCRdb, the multiplex PCR reads were re-called with MiXCR into one record per CDR3 protein. The repertoire includes around 1.1 million distinct CDR3 sequences, approximately 35% of them detected once, and roughly 11% sits in the top ten.

This TCR derives from an adult man with Graves' hyperthyroidism. V and J are TRBV25-1 and TRBJ2-7; a possible D gene is TRBD1 (6 bases). The sample taken for sequencing was peripheral blood or thyroid tissue (not recorded which). CDR3 residues: CASSLDRVYKQYF. The CDR3, as DNA: TGTGCCAGCAGCTTGGACAGAGTTTACAAGCAGTACTTC.